This T cell receptor beta chain was identified in a study of blood T cell repertoires in COVID-19 (dated by TCRdb to between 2020 and 2021). General notes on the study: Samples covering the acute and convalescent phases of COVID-19 were provided by collaborators in the United States, Italy and Spain. The material from the prospective study consisted of cDNA or gDNA derived from T cells, B-cell-depleted T cells, or PBMCs. The dataset comprised deeply sampled blood TCRbeta repertoires from subjects exposed to, actively infected with, or recovered from COVID-19. The repertoires were released in a freely available public database meant as a resource for research on the immune response to SARS-CoV-2. Samples came from the ongoing ImmuneRACE study (first 160 participants) plus 1,254 subjects from 6 global collaborators. Nearly every sample came with metadata listing a de-identified subject ID, COVID-19 status, age in years and sex. Where available, HLA class I and class II types were obtained from metadata supplied by the sample provider rather than from assay-based typing. Points the paper makes about the study in general: The quantity of clinical and demographic metadata differed by source and by participant and was supplied without curation.

The collaborating institutions used their own protocols to collect whole blood in K2EDTA tubes. For TCRbeta analysis, collaborator samples were shipped as frozen whole blood, as isolated PBMCs, or as DNA extracted from either sample type. TCRbeta CDR3 regions were amplified from genomic DNA using the immunoSEQ Assay, a bias-controlled multiplex PCR. The paper's data handling went like this. Nucleated cell counts per sample were estimated from amplification of reference gene primers within the assay. Sequence reads were collapsed and filtered to measure the absolute abundance of every unique TCRbeta CDR3 rearrangement. For each sample, productive Simpson clonality was calculated as the square root of Simpson's diversity index over productive rearrangements. The table comes from immuneACCESS by way of TCRdb, which keeps in-frame sequences with V and J called. Part of the clones is missing from these tables; in studies checked, under half for an unresolved V gene and the rest for unknown reasons. V and J calls plus clone size are reproduced from that table; the DNA served to infer D and trimming. This sample comprises 120,000 to 150,000 clones, about 82% of them detected only once. 2.5% to 3% of the sample is in the top ten clones.

Ten or more counts support this clone. No cognate antigen has been identified for it. No base qualities exist here, and no much larger clone lies one base off it. V lost 5 bases and J lost 1 base; the stretch between them is 9 bases long. From the cysteine through the phenylalanine, the CDR3 covers 13 amino acids. Solely the CDR3 DNA is kept, with 39 bases framed from the first base. CDR1 SGHAT and CDR2 FQNNGV are derived from the germline V gene. This sequence originates from a woman aged 40 to 55 with active or convalescent COVID-19. The chain is assembled from TRBV11-2 and TRBJ2-7; the D gene is perhaps TRBD2, from 5 matching bases. The sample consisted of peripheral blood. CDR3 region: CASSQLESYEQYF. The DNA reads as follows: TGTGCCAGCAGCCAACTAGAGTCCTACGAGCAGTACTTC.